Each of the 10 T cell receptor beta chains below was sequenced from the same sample in a study of blood T cells in healthy people across ages. The authors ran a second PCR of roughly 7 to 11 cycles using a sample-barcoded 5' primer and a J-beta primer mix. TCRdb reanalysed the 5' RACE reads using MiXCR and keeps one entry per CDR3 protein. The table shows 780,000 or so distinct CDR3 sequences, with approximately 53% occurring only once. The sequenced sample was blood. The receptors stem from a man aged 35-49 years in good health.

The chain uses TRBV20-1 and TRBJ1-1; maybe TRBD1 (6 bases). Trimming left V 6 bases short and J 9 bases short, with 17 bases between. The CDR3 covers 12 residues. The germline V gene has CDR1 DFQATT and CDR2 SNEGSKA (reference sequence). Written as DNA, the CDR3 is TGCAGTGCGCGGACAGAGGGTGGGAAAGCTTTCTTT. Translated, it gives CSARTEGGKAFF.

The rearrangement links TRBV18 to TRBJ2-1; D is ambiguous. Germline loops: CDR1 KGHSH, CDR2 LQKENI. The CDR3 has 13 amino acids. V shed 2 bases and J shed 9 bases, with 11 bases lying between them. CDR3 protein: CASSPIGGGEQFF. CDR3 in DNA: TGTGCCAGCTCACCAATCGGCGGCGGTGAGCAGTTCTTC.

A single count supports this clonotype. This sequence joins TRBV11-2 and TRBJ2-5; 12 nucleotides line up with TRBD1. This CDR3 contains 16 residues. The J segment lost 5 bases and the V segment lost 5 bases, leaving 9 bases of the junction unmatched. Germline V lookup: CDR1 SGHAT, CDR2 FQNNGV. CDR3 bases: TGTGCCAGCAGCCCCGGGACAGGGGGCATCGGGGAGACCCAGTACTTC. Amino acids: CASSPGTGGIGETQYF.

The sample holds a few counts of this clonotype. The rearrangement joins TRBV28 to TRBJ2-5; D remains ambiguous. The germline V and J ends were trimmed by 5 bases and 4 bases, with 5 bases remaining between them. This CDR3 is 11 amino acids long. Germline V gene data show CDR1 as MDHEN and CDR2 as SYDVKM. CDR3 nucleotide sequence: TGTGCCAGCAGTCACCCAGAGACCCAGTACTTC. Amino acids: CASSHPETQYF.

There are a few counts of this clonotype. The chain carries TRBV12-3 or TRBV12-4 and TRBJ1-1; D might be TRBD1 (5 bases). Trimming shortened V by 2 bases and J by 5 bases, and 12 bases separated the two germline ends. The CDR3 is 14 residues long. The CDR3 DNA sequence: TGTGCCAGCAGTTTACATGGCTGGGGGACTGAAGCTTTCTTT. Amino acids: CASSLHGWGTEAFF.

This rearrangement joins TRBV6-5 to TRBJ2-7, with D perhaps TRBD1 or TRBD2 (6 bases each). Germline CDR1 and CDR2: MNHEY and SVGAGI. V lost 0 bases, J lost 4 bases, and 13 bases lay in between. The CDR3 has 15 residues. The chain's CDR3 is CASSYSWGAKYEQYF. CDR3 in DNA: TGTGCCAGCAGTTACTCGTGGGGGGCGAAATACGAGCAGTACTTC.

The chain combines TRBV6-2 or TRBV6-3 with TRBJ2-5; TRBD2 matches at 7 bases. The trim removed 3 bases at V and 5 bases at J, leaving 12 bases unmatched. CDR3 size: 16 residues. Germline V gene sequence: CDR1 MNHEY, CDR2 SVGEGT. CDR3 loop: CASSYYREDPVETQYF. In DNA form, the CDR3 reads TGTGCCAGCAGTTATTATCGGGAGGACCCCGTCGAGACCCAGTACTTC.

The rearrangement links TRBV3-1 to TRBJ1-4, with D perhaps TRBD1 (5 bases). Per the germline V gene, CDR1 is LGHDT and CDR2 is YNNKEL (reference sequence). This CDR3 has 15 residues. With 1 base removed from V and 8 bases from J, the gap between germline ends came to 14 bases. CDR3 residues: CASSQGRGEVEKLFF. For the CDR3, the DNA is TGTGCCAGCAGCCAAGGGAGGGGCGAAGTGGAAAAACTGTTTTTT. The full variable domain, its missing parts supplied by reference TRBV3-1 and TRBJ1-4, is DTAVSQTPKYLVTQMGNDKSIKCEQNLGHDTMYWYKQDSKKFLKIMFSYNNKELIINETVPNRFSPKSPDKAHLNLHINSLELGDSAVYFCASSQGRGEVEKLFFGSGTQLSVL.

The chain joins TRBV19 to TRBJ2-5, with 7 bases identical to TRBD1. V was clipped by 6 bases and J by 0 bases; unmatched bases: 4. The germline V gene has CDR1 LNHDA and CDR2 SQIVND (reference sequence). CDR3 length equals 14 residues. In DNA form, the CDR3 reads TGTGCCAGTAGGAACGACAGGGACCAAGAGACCCAGTACTTC. Its protein product is CASRNDRDQETQYF.

This clonotype was recorded a few times. The chain has TRBV27 and TRBJ2-6; D remains ambiguous. V dropped 2 bases and J dropped 0 bases, with 5 bases sitting between them. This CDR3 comprises 15 residues. The V gene's germline CDR1 is MNHEY and CDR2 SMNVEV (reference sequence). For the CDR3, the DNA is TGTGCCAGCAGTTTAAAGGACTCTGGGGCCAACGTCCTGACTTTC. Protein product: CASSLKDSGANVLTF.